The 22 T cell receptor beta chains reported below all come from one sample, sequenced in a study of blood T cell repertoires in COVID-19. The assay was immunoSEQ multiplex PCR, and TCRdb's table has in-frame clones only and misses some. The data contain over 200,000 clones, 70% to 90% of them singletons. The material sequenced was peripheral blood. Source of these receptors: a man aged 40-55 years with acute or convalescent COVID-19.

The genes are TRBV2 and TRBJ1-2, with D possibly being TRBD1 (6 bases). V lost 6 bases to trimming and J lost 8 bases, with 22 bases between them. The CDR3 spans 15 residues. Germline V gives CDR1 SNHLY, CDR2 FYNNEI. Written as DNA, the CDR3 is TGTGCCAGCAGAGTGGGGGCCTCGGGTGGGGGCGGCTACACCTTC. Amino acid sequence: CASRVGASGGGGYTF. The whole variable domain, filled in from reference TRBV2 and TRBJ1-2, reads EPEVTQTPSHQVTQMGQEVILRCVPISNHLYFYWYRQILGQKVEFLVSFYNNEISEKSEIFDDQFSVERPDGSNFTLKIRSTKLEDSAMYFCASRVGASGGGGYTFGSGTRLTVV.

This chain links TRBV6-5 with TRBJ1-5, with 8 bases fitting TRBD1. This CDR3 is 13 amino acids long. Germline lookup yields CDR1 MNHEY and CDR2 SVGAGI. Unmatched junction bases numbered 7, after V lost 9 bases and J lost 6 bases. CDR3 residues: CARTQGEGQPQHF. The CDR3 DNA sequence: TGTGCCAGGACACAGGGGGAGGGTCAGCCCCAGCATTTT.

The J gene is TRBJ1-4, the V gene TRBV30, with TRBD1 matching 7 bases. V shed 0 bases, J shed 6 bases, and the junction held 4 bases outside the gene matches. Germline CDR1 reads GTSNPN; CDR2 reads SVGIG (reference sequence). The CDR3 loop spans 14 amino acids. The CDR3 nucleotides read TGTGCCTGGAGTGTTAGGGGGCGGTATGAAAAACTGTTTTTT. Amino acid sequence: CAWSVRGRYEKLFF.

This clone has just a few counts. This chain links TRBV11-2 with TRBJ2-7; 10 bases match TRBD1. The length of the CDR3 is 15 residues. V trimming: 0 bases; J trimming: 6 bases; junction bases outside the gene matches: 5. Looked up from germline, CDR1 is SGHAT and CDR2 is FQNNGV. The CDR3 sequence is CASSLEGTGVVEQYF. CDR3 DNA: TGTGCCAGCAGCTTAGAAGGGACAGGGGTCGTCGAGCAGTACTTC.

The chain joins TRBV3-1 (or the pseudogene TRBV3-2) to TRBJ2-7, with TRBD1 matching over 7 bases. After removal of 0 bases from V and 3 bases from J, the junction contained 8 bases not matched to a gene. The CDR3 is made up of 16 amino acids. The germline V gene has CDR1 LGHDT and CDR2 YNNKEL (reference sequence). CDR3 protein: CASSQDRGYNVYEQYF. DNA for the CDR3: TGTGCCAGCAGCCAAGACAGGGGGTATAATGTCTACGAGCAGTACTTC.

V is TRBV6-2 or TRBV6-3 and J is TRBJ2-1; D may be TRBD2 (6 bases). Germline V gene sequence: CDR1 MNHEY, CDR2 SVGEGT. CDR3 size: 16 residues. Trimming pared 1 base from V and 5 bases from J, leaving 15 bases between. Here the CDR3 DNA reads TGTGCCAGCAGTTACTTAAGGACTACCATTAACAATGAGCAGTTCTTC. Translation: CASSYLRTTINNEQFF.

This chain connects TRBV6-6 to TRBJ2-7, with 14 bases aligning to TRBD2. CDR1 and CDR2 from the germline V gene are MNHNY and SVGAGI (reference sequence). J was trimmed by 12 bases and V by 4 bases; bases with no gene match: 8. The CDR3 covers 14 residues. For the CDR3, the DNA is TGTGCCAGCAGTTCGCCGGGACTAGCGGGAGTAAGGTACTTC. Translation: CASSSPGLAGVRYF.

The chain joins TRBV5-1 to TRBJ1-6; D is uncertain. Deletions cut 0 bases from V and 6 bases from J, with 7 bases between. Germline CDR1 SGHRS, CDR2 YFSETQ. CDR3 length: 14 residues. This CDR3 is CASSLGHFNSPLHF. In nucleotides, the CDR3 is TGCGCCAGCAGCTTGGGACACTTTAATTCACCCCTCCACTTT.

The genes are TRBV27 and TRBJ1-5; TRBD1 aligns across 8 bases. CDR1 is MNHEY and CDR2 is SMNVEV in the germline V gene (reference sequence). The V and J ends lost 4 bases and 4 bases, in that order; junction bases with no gene match: 3. The CDR3 is 14 residues long. The CDR3 sequence is CASSSQGANQPQHF. Here the CDR3 DNA reads TGTGCCAGCAGTTCGCAGGGGGCGAATCAGCCCCAGCATTTT.

The genes are TRBV28 and TRBJ2-7; TRBD2 matches 7 bases. Trimming removed 7 bases from V and 5 bases from J; junction bases left unmatched: 14. Germline assignment: CDR1 MDHEN and CDR2 SYDVKM. The CDR3 totals 15 residues. This CDR3 is CASTDWGEGNDEQYF. CDR3 nucleotides: TGTGCCAGCACCGATTGGGGGGAGGGTAACGACGAGCAGTACTTC.

Notes on this clone: The sample carries other DNA sequences with the same CDR3. The V call is TRBV30, the J call TRBJ1-5; no clear D gene. This CDR3 is built from 13 residues. CDR1 and CDR2 (germline): GTSNPN, SVGIG (reference sequence). Trimming cost V 3 bases and J 0 bases, with 6 bases left between them. The CDR3 loop reads CAWRRDSNQPQHF. The CDR3 DNA is TGTGCCTGGAGGCGGGATAGCAATCAGCCCCAGCATTTT.

This chain links TRBV2 with TRBJ2-6, with 7 bases aligning to TRBD1. This CDR3 contains 20 residues. Germline CDR1 and CDR2: SNHLY and FYNNEI. Germline trimming cut 6 bases from V and 1 base from J; bases unmatched to any gene: 18. The CDR3 nucleotides read TGTGCCAGCAGGGACTCCCTGATCCCCGAGACAGGGTCTGGGGCCAACGTCCTGACTTTC. It specifies CASRDSLIPETGSGANVLTF.

This chain uses TRBV5-4 with TRBJ2-3; 15 positions match TRBD2. The CDR3 length is 17 residues. With 4 bases clipped from V and 0 bases from J, the junction kept 3 bases outside the gene matches. Germline V lookup: CDR1 SGHNT, CDR2 YYREEE (reference sequence). CDR3 protein: CASSRGLAGGSTDTQYF. Here the CDR3 DNA reads TGTGCCAGCAGCCGGGGACTAGCGGGAGGCAGCACAGATACGCAGTATTTT.

The CDR3 loop reads CASSLQKGLRVQETQYF. The CDR3 DNA reads TGCGCCAGCAGCTTGCAAAAGGGCCTGAGGGTACAAGAGACCCAGTACTTC. The chain links TRBV5-1 to TRBJ2-5, with D possibly TRBD2 on 5 matching bases. The CDR3 spans 17 residues. Germline assignment: CDR1 SGHRS and CDR2 YFSETQ. V was shortened by 1 base and J by 2 bases, with 18 bases between the two germline ends.

The chain couples TRBV18 to TRBJ1-6; the D gene is possibly TRBD1 (5 bases). The V end lost 3 bases, the J end lost 7 bases, and 10 bases lay between the germline ends. The germline gives CDR1 KGHSH, CDR2 LQKENI. The length of the CDR3 is 14 residues. The chain's CDR3 is CASSPADINSPLHF. CDR3 DNA: TGTGCCAGCTCACCGGCGGACATCAATTCACCCCTCCACTTT.

This chain connects TRBV5-8 to TRBJ2-4; possible D gene TRBD1, 6 bases. The CDR3 length is 16 residues. CDR1 and CDR2 (germline): SGHTS, YDEGEE. V was shortened by 4 bases and J by 0 bases, with 14 bases between the two germline ends. This CDR3 is CASSIGQLLAKNIQYF. The CDR3 nucleotides read TGTGCCAGCAGCATAGGACAGTTACTAGCCAAAAACATTCAGTACTTC.

The chain links TRBV11-3 to TRBJ2-2; 7 bases align to TRBD2. The V segment lost 3 bases and the J segment 7 bases; nucleotides outside the gene matches: 11. The CDR3 sequence is 16 residues long. The germline gives CDR1 SGHNT, CDR2 YENEEA. CDR3 bases: TGTGCCAGCAGCTTGGGGGGAGGGCCGTGGAACGGGGAGCTGTTTTTT. Translation: CASSLGGGPWNGELFF. Filled out from reference TRBV11-3 and TRBJ2-2, the complete variable domain reads EAGVVQSPRYKIIEKKQPVAFWCNPISGHNTLYWYLQNLGQGPELLIRYENEEAVDDSQLPKDRFSAERLKGVDSTLKIQPAELGDSAVYLCASSLGGGPWNGELFFGEGSRLTVL.

The CDR3 region has the DNA TGTGCCAGCAGTTTAGGACAGAGCTACGAGCAGTACTTC. It codes for CASSLGQSYEQYF. V usage is TRBV27 and J usage is TRBJ2-7, with D perhaps matching TRBD1 (6 bases). Between the trimmed V and J ends, which lost 2 bases and 3 bases, there was a span of 8 bases. Germline V gene sequence: CDR1 MNHEY, CDR2 SMNVEV (reference sequence). The length of the CDR3 is 13 residues.

The CDR3 protein is CASSSQAGPYEQYF. The CDR3 nucleotides read TGTGCCAGCAGCTCACAAGCGGGACCCTACGAGCAGTACTTC. J is TRBJ2-7 and V is TRBV5-4; TRBD2 agrees at 7 bases. Losses at the gene ends were 3 bases for V and 2 bases for J; bases not matched to a gene: 5. The germline CDR1 and CDR2 sequences are SGHNT and YYREEE (reference sequence). The CDR3 spans 14 residues.

This chain uses TRBV6-4 with TRBJ1-5; 7 bases fit TRBD1. CDR1 is MRHNA and CDR2 is SNTAGT in the germline V gene. CDR3 size: 13 residues. The J segment lost 4 bases and the V segment lost 3 bases, leaving 0 bases of the junction unmatched. The CDR3 reads CASSEQGNQPQHF. CDR3 DNA: TGTGCCAGCAGTGAACAGGGGAATCAGCCCCAGCATTTT.

The chain carries TRBV28 and TRBJ2-1, with D possibly matching TRBD2 (5 bases). Germline loops: CDR1 MDHEN, CDR2 SYDVKM. The CDR3 length is 16 residues. Between the trimmed V and J ends, which lost 6 bases and 0 bases, there was a span of 15 bases. Here the CDR3 DNA reads TGTGCCAGCAGCTCCGCGGGCCTGAGCTCCTACAATGAGCAGTTCTTC. Translation gives CASSSAGLSSYNEQFF. Full variable domain (outside the CDR3, taken from reference TRBV28 and TRBJ2-1): DVKVTQSSRYLVKRTGEKVFLECVQDMDHENMFWYRQDPGLGLRLIYFSYDVKMKEKGDIPEGYSVSREKKERFSLILESASTNQTSMYLCASSSAGLSSYNEQFFGPGTRLTVL.

The chain joins TRBV7-6 to TRBJ2-7; 11 bases align to TRBD1. The CDR3 runs to 14 residues. Unmatched junction bases numbered 5, after V lost 7 bases and J lost 3 bases. Germline assignment: CDR1 SGHVS and CDR2 FNYEAQ. CDR3 protein: CASIKGQGDYEQYF. The CDR3 coding sequence is TGTGCCAGCATCAAGGGACAGGGGGACTACGAGCAGTACTTC.